The 29 T cell receptor beta chains below come from one sample, sequenced in a study of OX40 agonist ivuxolimab in advanced cancers. TCRdb's table, derived via immunoSEQ multiplex PCR, lists solely in-frame clones and lacks some. The table lists tens of thousands of clones, about nine tenths of them singletons. The sample consisted of CD4+ or CD8+ T cells sorted from blood, taken in a trial of the OX40 agonist ivuxolimab. Receptor source: an adult with an advanced solid tumor such as melanoma, head and neck, liver or kidney cancer.

The rearrangement joins TRBV5-6 to TRBJ1-5; TRBD1 matches 7 bases. CDR3 length: 15 residues. Trimming removed 4 bases from V and 6 bases from J; junction bases left unmatched: 10. Germline V gene data show CDR1 as SGHDT and CDR2 as YYEEEE. CDR3 sequence: CASSLGQVSAQPQHF. The DNA of the CDR3 is TGTGCCAGCAGCCTAGGACAGGTATCGGCTCAGCCCCAGCATTTT.

The rearrangement joins TRBV15 to TRBJ2-3; D gene unclear. V lost 0 bases to trimming and J lost 0 bases, with 13 bases between them. CDR3 size: 17 residues. Per germline, CDR1 LNHNV and CDR2 YYDKDF (reference sequence). CDR3 in amino acids: CATSRDIGGTSTDTQYF. In nucleotides, the CDR3 is TGTGCCACCAGCAGAGATATTGGTGGAACTAGCACAGATACGCAGTATTTT.

The genes are TRBV5-4 and TRBJ2-1, with 13 bases matching TRBD2. The germline CDR1 and CDR2 sequences are SGHNT and YYREEE (reference sequence). This CDR3 contains 17 residues. With V trimmed by 0 bases and J by 8 bases, 8 bases remained unmatched. The CDR3 sequence is CASSLGGWTSGSDEQFF. In nucleotides, the CDR3 is TGTGCCAGCAGCTTGGGAGGGTGGACTAGCGGGAGCGATGAGCAGTTCTTC.

CDR3 in amino acids: CASSQEKGQGVYTDTQYF. Here the CDR3 DNA reads TGTGCCAGCAGCCAAGAAAAGGGACAGGGGGTTTACACAGATACGCAGTATTTT. The chain uses TRBV14 and TRBJ2-3, with 11 bases fitting TRBD1. The junction had 7 bases not matched to a gene; V was cut back by 0 bases and J by 2 bases. Germline CDR1 and CDR2: SGHDN and FVKESK. The CDR3 sequence is 18 residues long.

The chain combines TRBV6-5 with TRBJ2-7; 9 nucleotides align to TRBD1. This CDR3 contains 16 residues. V was pared by 8 bases and J by 1 base, with 12 bases of the junction left unmatched. Germline CDR1 MNHEY, CDR2 SVGAGI. CDR3 in amino acids: CASRSLPGQGSYEQYF. CDR3 sequence (DNA): TGTGCCAGCCGTTCGTTGCCGGGACAGGGATCCTACGAGCAGTACTTC.

The J gene is TRBJ2-7, the V gene TRBV5-1; D is uncertain. CDR3 length equals 15 residues. Per the germline V gene, CDR1 is SGHRS and CDR2 is YFSETQ. With 0 bases removed from V and 0 bases from J, the gap between germline ends came to 10 bases. CDR3 sequence (DNA): TGCGCCAGCAGCTTGGACCTTGTGAGCTCCTACGAGCAGTACTTC. It translates to CASSLDLVSSYEQYF.

CDR3 DNA: TGCGCCAGCAGCTTGGGGGATATCTATGGCTACACCTTC. Protein sequence: CASSLGDIYGYTF. The chain links TRBV5-1 to TRBJ1-2; unclear D gene. The CDR3 is 13 amino acids. V gave up 0 bases and J gave up 4 bases, with 7 bases separating them. The germline V gene has CDR1 SGHRS and CDR2 YFSETQ.

The chain uses TRBV19 and TRBJ1-2; D unresolved. This CDR3 contains 14 residues. V was cut by 3 bases and J by 1 base, with 9 bases left in between. The V gene's germline CDR1 is LNHDA and CDR2 SQIVND (reference sequence). DNA of the CDR3: TGTGCCAGTAGTATCGGGCTTAGTAACTATGGCTACACCTTC. Its protein product is CASSIGLSNYGYTF.

The chain has TRBV2 and TRBJ1-5, with D uncertain. Germline V gene lookup returns CDR1 SNHLY and CDR2 FYNNEI. Trimming stripped 6 bases from V and 2 bases from J, with 8 bases between. CDR3 length: 13 residues. DNA for the CDR3: TGTGCCAGCAGGGGTTTGGGCAATCAGCCCCAGCATTTT. This encodes CASRGLGNQPQHF.

The chain joins TRBV18 to TRBJ1-1; D is perhaps TRBD1 (6 bases). This CDR3 has 15 residues. Germline V gene lookup returns CDR1 KGHSH and CDR2 LQKENI. V lost 4 bases, J lost 1 base, and 13 bases lay in between. The CDR3 loop is CASSLAPGQNTEAFF. The CDR3 nucleotides are TGTGCCAGCTCACTAGCCCCGGGACAGAACACTGAAGCTTTCTTT.

The chain employs TRBV6-6 and TRBJ2-7; 7 bases match TRBD2. The CDR3 is 15 amino acids. Per germline, CDR1 MNHNY and CDR2 SVGAGI (reference sequence). The junction had 4 bases not matched to a gene; V was cut back by 2 bases and J by 0 bases. For the CDR3, the DNA is TGTGCCAGCAGTTACGATAGGGACTACTCCTACGAGCAGTACTTC. This gives the protein CASSYDRDYSYEQYF.

The chain combines TRBV7-2 with TRBJ1-1; D gene unclear. The CDR3 sequence is 15 residues long. V lost 5 bases to trimming and J lost 4 bases, with 17 bases between them. CDR1 and CDR2 (germline): SGHTA, FQGNSA. Here the CDR3 reads CASSPRPLGGTEAFF. The DNA of the CDR3 is TGTGCCAGCAGCCCCCGCCCGCTCGGAGGCACTGAAGCTTTCTTT.

The gene calls are TRBV28 and TRBJ2-7; D remains unclear. Trimming shortened V by 5 bases and J by 1 base, and 12 bases separated the two germline ends. Germline-derived CDR1 and CDR2 are MDHEN and SYDVKM. CDR3 size: 14 residues. CDR3 amino acids: CASSRATLSYEQYF. CDR3 nucleotide sequence: TGTGCCAGCAGTCGGGCTACACTTTCCTACGAGCAGTACTTC.

The chain has TRBV23-1 and TRBJ2-1; 8 bases map to TRBD2. TRBV23-1 is assigned to the ORF class and has an uncertain function. The CDR3 is 14 amino acids. With V trimmed by 4 bases and J by 7 bases, 6 bases remained unmatched. CDR3 protein: CASSRPGGPNEQFF. The CDR3 DNA reads as TGCGCCAGCAGTCGCCCGGGAGGGCCGAATGAGCAGTTCTTC.

The chain joins TRBV2 to TRBJ2-1; 8 bases fit TRBD2. CDR3 length: 14 residues. V shed 6 bases, J shed 3 bases, and the junction held 4 bases outside the gene matches. Germline CDR1 reads SNHLY; CDR2 reads FYNNEI. The CDR3 DNA sequence: TGTGCCAGCAGGGAGACTAGCGTCTACAATGAGCAGTTCTTC. It codes for CASRETSVYNEQFF.

CDR3 loop: CASSATGAGNTIYF. CDR3 in DNA: TGTGCCAGCAGTGCCACCGGAGCTGGAAACACCATATATTTT. The chain joins TRBV2 to TRBJ1-3; no clear D gene. The CDR3 runs to 14 residues. The V gene lost 4 bases and the J gene lost 2 bases, with 9 bases spanning the gap. Germline V CDR1 and CDR2: SNHLY, FYNNEI. Full variable domain (outside the CDR3, taken from reference TRBV2 and TRBJ1-3): EPEVTQTPSHQVTQMGQEVILRCVPISNHLYFYWYRQILGQKVEFLVSFYNNEISEKSEIFDDQFSVERPDGSNFTLKIRSTKLEDSAMYFCASSATGAGNTIYFGEGSWLTVV.

The chain carries TRBV7-8 and TRBJ1-1; 7 positions agree with TRBD1. CDR1 is SGHVS, CDR2 FQNEAQ, per germline. CDR3 length: 14 amino acids. The V segment lost 5 bases and the J segment 4 bases; nucleotides outside the gene matches: 7. The CDR3 loop reads CASSPGQPPTEAFF. The CDR3 DNA is TGTGCCAGCAGCCCGGGACAGCCCCCCACTGAAGCTTTCTTT. The whole variable domain, filled in from reference TRBV7-8 and TRBJ1-1, reads GAGVSQSPRYKVAKRGQDVALRCDPISGHVSLFWYQQALGQGPEFLTYFQNEAQLDKSGLPSDRFFAERPEGSVSTLKIQRTQQEDSAVYLCASSPGQPPTEAFFGQGTRLTVV.

The V call is TRBV29-1, the J call TRBJ2-3; D is uncertain. V shed 7 bases and J shed 6 bases, with 11 bases lying between them. Per the germline V gene, CDR1 is SQVTM and CDR2 is ANQGSEA. This CDR3 has 11 amino acids. The CDR3 region is CSAGRVDTQYF. CDR3 sequence (DNA): TGCAGCGCCGGACGGGTGGATACGCAGTATTTT.

The chain couples TRBV5-1 to TRBJ2-5, with 9 bases aligning to TRBD1. This CDR3 contains 16 residues. The germline gives CDR1 SGHRS, CDR2 YFSETQ. The V and J ends lost 4 bases and 4 bases, in that order; junction bases with no gene match: 11. Here the CDR3 reads CASSPTITGGGETQYF. DNA of the CDR3: TGCGCCAGCAGCCCCACCATAACAGGGGGCGGAGAGACCCAGTACTTC.

This clone was found once. The chain recombines TRBV19 with TRBJ2-1, with 14 nucleotides matching TRBD2. Germline CDR1 is LNHDA and CDR2 is SQIVND (reference sequence). The CDR3 loop spans 15 amino acids. With 7 bases clipped from V and 10 bases from J, the junction kept 9 bases outside the gene matches. The CDR3 reads CASTTGTSGSREQFF. CDR3 sequence (DNA): TGTGCCAGTACGACCGGGACTAGCGGGAGTCGGGAGCAGTTCTTC.

The chain couples TRBV6-4 to TRBJ1-3; TRBD1 matches 8 bases. The V gene end was trimmed by 4 bases and the J gene end by 0 bases; junction bases not matched to a gene: 5. The CDR3 sequence is 16 residues long. The germline CDR1 and CDR2 sequences are MRHNA and SNTAGT. The CDR3 region has the DNA TGTGCCAGCAGTGTAGACAGGGGCGCCTCTGGAAACACCATATATTTT. Translated: CASSVDRGASGNTIYF.

The chain is built from TRBV2 and TRBJ2-3; D is ambiguous. V lost 5 bases, J lost 2 bases, and 11 bases lay in between. Per the germline V gene, CDR1 is SNHLY and CDR2 is FYNNEI. The CDR3 has 14 amino acids. The CDR3 region has the DNA TGTGCCAGCAGTTTTTTAGCCTACACAGATACGCAGTATTTT. Protein sequence: CASSFLAYTDTQYF.

V and J are TRBV4-1 and TRBJ2-1, with 9 positions matching TRBD2. V shed 3 bases and J 10 bases; nucleotides not matched to a gene: 16. The CDR3 sequence is 17 residues long. Germline assignment: CDR1 MGHRA and CDR2 YSYEKL. CDR3 residues: CASSHELTSGLLGEQFF. DNA for the CDR3: TGCGCCAGCAGCCACGAGTTGACTAGCGGCCTCTTAGGGGAGCAGTTCTTC.

The chain links TRBV28 to TRBJ1-1, with D possibly matching TRBD1 (5 bases). The CDR3 has 12 amino acids. Between the trimmed V and J ends, which lost 5 bases and 1 base, there was a span of 5 bases. Germline loops: CDR1 MDHEN, CDR2 SYDVKM. The CDR3 loop reads CASSGGNTEAFF. The CDR3 DNA follows: TGTGCCAGCAGTGGGGGGAACACTGAAGCTTTCTTT.

The V gene is TRBV20-1, the J gene TRBJ2-3; D remains unclear. This CDR3 is built from 11 residues. The germline V gene has CDR1 DFQATT and CDR2 SNEGSKA (reference sequence). V was trimmed by 6 bases and J by 4 bases, leaving 8 bases between them. CDR3: CSASPSDTQYF. CDR3 in DNA: TGCAGTGCCTCCCCTTCAGATACGCAGTATTTT.

This clone has a single count. The rearrangement joins TRBV29-1 to TRBJ2-3; D not resolved. This CDR3 spans 14 amino acids. Between the trimmed V and J ends, which lost 1 base and 2 bases, there was a span of 10 bases. CDR1 is SQVTM and CDR2 is ANQGSEA in the germline V gene. The CDR3 nucleotides are TGCAGCGTTGAAGGGCCGTCAAACACAGATACGCAGTATTTT. Its translation: CSVEGPSNTDTQYF.

This chain links TRBV13 with TRBJ2-2; D unclear. CDR1 and CDR2 from the germline V gene are PRHDT and FYEKMQ (reference sequence). The germline V and J ends were trimmed by 3 bases and 7 bases, with 9 bases remaining between them. The CDR3 spans 13 residues. Written as DNA, the CDR3 is TGTGCCAGCAGCTTGAACTTTGGCGGGGAGCTGTTTTTT. The encoded protein is CASSLNFGGELFF. Full variable domain (remainder filled in from reference TRBV13 and TRBJ2-2): AAGVIQSPRHLIKEKRETATLKCYPIPRHDTVYWYQQGPGQDPQFLISFYEKMQSDKGSIPDRFSAQQFSDYHSELNMSSLELGDSALYFCASSLNFGGELFFGEGSRLTVL.

The chain joins TRBV12-5 to TRBJ2-5; TRBD2 matches at 12 bases. The germline CDR1 and CDR2 sequences are LGHNT and FRNRAP. This CDR3 has 18 amino acids. J lost 2 bases, V lost 5 bases, and 12 bases had no gene match. CDR3 bases: TGTGCTAGTGGTCCGGGTCGACTAGCGGGAGTCGGACAAGAGACCCAGTACTTC. Encoded protein: CASGPGRLAGVGQETQYF.

The J gene is TRBJ1-2, the V gene TRBV6-4; D not resolved. V lost 0 bases and J 3 bases, leaving 8 bases between the germline ends. The germline gives CDR1 MRHNA, CDR2 SNTAGT. This CDR3 has 14 amino acids. CDR3 sequence (DNA): TGTGCCAGCAGTGACTCTCGCGGATACTATGGCTACACCTTC. Translated, it gives CASSDSRGYYGYTF.